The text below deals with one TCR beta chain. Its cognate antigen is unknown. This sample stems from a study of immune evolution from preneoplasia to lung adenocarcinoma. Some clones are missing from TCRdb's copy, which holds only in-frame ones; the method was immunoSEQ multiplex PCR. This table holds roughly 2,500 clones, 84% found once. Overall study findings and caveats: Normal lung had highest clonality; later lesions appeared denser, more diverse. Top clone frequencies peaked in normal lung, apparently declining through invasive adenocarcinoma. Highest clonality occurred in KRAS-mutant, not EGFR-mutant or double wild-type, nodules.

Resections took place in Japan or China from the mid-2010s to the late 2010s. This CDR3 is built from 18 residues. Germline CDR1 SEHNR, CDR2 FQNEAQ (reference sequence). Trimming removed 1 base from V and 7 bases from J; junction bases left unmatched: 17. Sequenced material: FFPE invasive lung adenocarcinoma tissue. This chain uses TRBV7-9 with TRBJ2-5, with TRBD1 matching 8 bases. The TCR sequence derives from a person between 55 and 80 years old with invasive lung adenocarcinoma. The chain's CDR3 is CASSLGPWTGSPSGTQYF. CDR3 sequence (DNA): TGTGCCAGCAGCTTAGGCCCGTGGACAGGGTCACCCTCGGGGACCCAGTACTTC. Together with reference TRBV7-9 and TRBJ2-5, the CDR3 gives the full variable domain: DTGVSQNPRHKITKRGQNVTFRCDPISEHNRLYWYRQTLGQGPEFLTYFQNEAQLEKSRLLSDRFSAERPKGSFSTLEIQRTEQGDSAMYLCASSLGPWTGSPSGTQYFGPGTRLLVL.